The rows below give T cell receptor beta chains drawn from one sample of a study of T cell repertoires in aging, cancer and after chemotherapy. TCRdb re-analysed the multiplex PCR reads in MiXCR, keeping a single row per CDR3 protein. The sample has approximately 10,000 distinct CDR3 sequences; 40% to 45% are singletons. Sequenced sample: blood. Source of these receptors: a human donor in good health. Each CDR3 is given with its conserved first and last residue. A D gene is named only where the DNA matches it firmly. Only some rows state a clone size, as once, few, many or a class for expanded clones.

d_gene	abundance	j_gene	v_gene	CDR3aa	CDR3nt
TRBD2	-	TRBJ2-1	TRBV27	CASSLGRYNEQFF	TGTGCCAGCAGTCTCGGGAGGTACAATGAGCAGTTCTTC
-	-	TRBJ2-7	TRBV6-2/TRBV6-3	CASRPVGNHEQYF	TGTGCCAGCAGACCCGTCGGGAACCACGAGCAGTACTTC
TRBD1	few	TRBJ1-1	TRBV29-1	CSGLQGTEAFF	TGCAGCGGACTACAGGGGACCGAAGCTTTCTTT
-	-	TRBJ1-5	TRBV7-2	CASRAGENQPQHF	TGTGCCAGCAGAGCAGGGGAGAATCAGCCCCAGCATTTT
TRBD1	few	TRBJ2-5	TRBV12-3/TRBV12-4	CASSNTGVRETQYF	TGTGCCAGCAGTAATACAGGGGTCCGGGAGACCCAGTACTTC
-	-	TRBJ2-7	TRBV5-6	CASSPAGGEQYF	TGTGCCAGCAGCCCCGCTGGCGGGGAGCAGTACTTC
-	few	TRBJ1-6	TRBV12-3/TRBV12-4	CASSFFRPQSPLHF	TGTGCCAGCAGTTTCTTCAGGCCTCAGTCACCCCTCCACTTT
-	-	TRBJ2-3	TRBV6-2/TRBV6-3	CASSYRLQGRKSTDTQYF	TGTGCCAGCAGTTACCGACTACAGGGACGGAAGAGCACAGATACGCAGTATTTT
TRBD2	-	TRBJ2-2	TRBV19	CASIQAGGRAGELFF	TGTGCCAGTATACAAGCTGGCGGGAGGGCCGGGGAGCTGTTTTTT
-	-	TRBJ1-1	TRBV7-2	CASRQANRNTEAFF	TGTGCCAGCAGACAGGCGAACCGGAACACTGAAGCTTTCTTT
-	-	TRBJ2-3	TRBV7-3	CASSSSTDTQYF	TGTGCCAGCAGCTCTAGCACAGATACGCAGTATTTT
-	-	TRBJ1-2	TRBV5-1	CASSLAVQEDGYTF	TGCGCCAGCAGCTTGGCTGTACAGGAGGATGGCTACACCTTC
-	-	TRBJ2-7	TRBV5-6	CASSHNWGSYEQYF	TGTGCCAGCAGCCATAACTGGGGCTCCTACGAGCAGTACTTC
TRBD1	-	TRBJ2-3	TRBV6-9	CASRQGATDTQYF	TGTGCCAGCAGACAGGGGGCAACAGATACGCAGTATTTT
-	-	TRBJ1-1	TRBV12-3/TRBV12-4	CASSLVQGTEAFF	TGTGCCAGCAGTTTAGTTCAGGGAACTGAAGCTTTCTTT
TRBD2	once	TRBJ2-7	TRBV20-1	CSAREGLAGDEQYF	TGCAGTGCTAGAGAAGGACTAGCGGGAGACGAGCAGTACTTC
-	-	TRBJ1-5	TRBV28	CASTSGGVNQPQHF	TGTGCCAGCACAAGCGGAGGGGTCAATCAGCCCCAGCATTTT
-	-	TRBJ1-1	TRBV12-3/TRBV12-4	CASSPVNTEAFF	TGTGCCAGCAGTCCGGTGAACACTGAAGCTTTCTTT
TRBD1	few	TRBJ1-6	TRBV4-3	CASSRTGNNSPLHF	TGTGCCAGCAGCCGGACAGGGAATAATTCACCCCTCCACTTT
-	-	TRBJ1-2	TRBV30	CAWSPPTLTTTGYTF	TGTGCCTGGAGTCCCCCGACCCTTACTACCACTGGCTACACCTTC
-	few	TRBJ1-5	TRBV12-3/TRBV12-4	CASTQGWGKPQHF	TGTGCCAGCACCCAAGGATGGGGCAAGCCCCAGCATTTT
-	few	TRBJ2-7	TRBV20-1	CSARGGGPGGGYEQYF	TGCAGTGCTAGAGGGGGTGGTCCGGGGGGCGGCTACGAGCAGTACTTC
-	few	TRBJ1-6	TRBV12-3/TRBV12-4	CASSLRGHNSPLHF	TGTGCCAGCAGTTTGAGAGGCCATAATTCACCCCTCCACTTT
TRBD2	-	TRBJ2-1	TRBV30	CAWSVEGGRAQFF	TGTGCCTGGAGTGTGGAGGGCGGGAGGGCTCAGTTCTTC
-	-	TRBJ2-7	TRBV20-1	CSASAGTYEQYF	TGCAGTGCTTCAGCGGGTACCTACGAGCAGTACTTC
TRBD1	-	TRBJ2-7	TRBV27	CASSLRQGTYEQYF	TGTGCCAGCAGTTTACGACAGGGGACCTACGAGCAGTACTTC
TRBD1	-	TRBJ1-4	TRBV6-5	CASSYAQGVEKLFF	TGTGCCAGCAGTTACGCGCAGGGGGTCGAAAAACTGTTTTTT
-	-	TRBJ1-2	TRBV6-1	CASSDSSGQRGYTF	TGTGCCAGCAGTGACTCTTCAGGGCAGCGGGGCTACACCTTC
-	few	TRBJ2-6	TRBV30	CAWSDYGISGANVLTF	TGTGCCTGGAGTGACTACGGGATCTCTGGGGCCAACGTCCTGACTTTC
TRBD2	few	TRBJ2-2	TRBV4-2	CASSQAALAGGTTGAGELFF	TGTGCCAGCAGCCAAGCCGCACTAGCGGGGGGGACGACAGGGGCCGGGGAGCTGTTTTTT
-	-	TRBJ2-3	TRBV29-1	CSVVVRMTDTQYF	TGCAGCGTTGTAGTCAGGATGACAGATACGCAGTATTTT
-	few	TRBJ1-3	TRBV6-5	CASSSRAGNTIYF	TGTGCCAGCAGTTCTAGAGCTGGAAACACCATATATTTT
-	few	TRBJ2-1	TRBV6-5	CASGLRRYNEQFF	TGTGCCAGCGGCCTTAGGCGGTACAATGAGCAGTTCTTC
-	-	TRBJ1-4	TRBV29-1	CSVTTNEKLFF	TGCAGCGTTACAACTAATGAAAAACTGTTTTTT
-	-	TRBJ1-6	TRBV19	CASSIRGNSPLHF	TGTGCCAGTAGTATCCGTGGGAATTCACCCCTCCACTTT
-	-	TRBJ1-2	TRBV28	CASNPGGDNYGYTF	TGTGCCAGCAATCCAGGAGGGGATAACTATGGCTACACCTTC
-	-	TRBJ1-1	TRBV6-5	CASSELVGAFF	TGTGCCAGCAGTGAACTCGTGGGAGCTTTCTTT
TRBD1	-	TRBJ2-5	TRBV6-5	CASSAIGDRGKETQYF	TGTGCCAGCAGTGCGATAGGAGACAGGGGGAAAGAGACCCAGTACTTC
-	few	TRBJ1-5	TRBV20-1	CSAGRGYSGNQPQHF	TGCAGTGCCGGTCGGGGATACAGTGGCAATCAGCCCCAGCATTTT
TRBD1	-	TRBJ1-1	TRBV7-2	CASSLVSGQGNTEAFF	TGTGCCAGCAGCTTAGTTAGCGGACAGGGGAACACTGAAGCTTTCTTT
-	-	TRBJ1-6	TRBV5-6	CASSLVGEPAGSYNSPLHF	TGTGCCAGCAGCTTGGTCGGTGAACCCGCGGGCTCCTATAATTCACCCCTCCACTTT
-	medium-sized	TRBJ1-6	TRBV30	CAWSVRRVGHSPLHF	TGTGCCTGGAGTGTGAGGCGTGTGGGTCATTCACCCCTCCACTTT
-	-	TRBJ2-1	TRBV6-5	CATAGSLDEQFF	TGTGCCACAGCGGGCTCATTGGATGAGCAGTTCTTC
TRBD1	-	TRBJ1-1	TRBV5-1	CASSLTGGLGTEAFF	TGCGCCAGCAGCTTGACAGGGGGGTTGGGCACTGAAGCTTTCTTT
-	few	TRBJ1-3	TRBV7-6	CASSLSPGTQSGNTIYF	TGTGCCAGCAGTCTATCCCCTGGGACGCAATCTGGAAACACCATATATTTT
-	-	TRBJ2-1	TRBV12-3/TRBV12-4	CASSKRSGLVLGPNEQFF	TGTGCCAGCAGTAAACGGAGTGGGCTAGTCCTGGGCCCTAATGAGCAGTTCTTC
-	few	TRBJ1-2	TRBV5-6	CASTIMGPVVDYTF	TGTGCCAGCACCATTATGGGCCCAGTCGTTGACTACACCTTC
TRBD1	medium-sized	TRBJ1-2	TRBV30	CAWSVLGTGQGYTF	TGTGCCTGGAGTGTACTCGGGACAGGGCAAGGCTACACCTTC